The 17 T cell receptor beta chains listed next were all sequenced from one sample in a study of cytomegalovirus exposure and HLA in healthy donors. Primers: 60 Vbeta forward and 13 Jbeta reverse. Here immunoSEQ multiplex PCR was the method, and the copy in TCRdb shows in-frame clones only, minus some. The repertoire has some 140,000 clones, approximately 83% of them found once; the top ten carry around 3.1%. The sequenced material came from PBMCs. These receptors originate from a man aged 35 to 55 in good health and CMV-seronegative.

The rearrangement joins TRBV5-4 to TRBJ2-7; D possibly corresponds to TRBD2 (6 bases). CDR3 size: 13 residues. Germline V gene data show CDR1 as SGHNT and CDR2 as YYREEE (reference sequence). V was trimmed by 3 bases and J by 7 bases, leaving 14 bases between them. The CDR3 DNA reads as TGTGCCAGCAGCTCCCCGGGGGTCAGTGAGCAGTACTTC. Protein: CASSSPGVSEQYF.

This clone showed up just a few times. The gene calls are TRBV7-9 and TRBJ2-3; TRBD2 matches 7 bases. The CDR3 runs to 15 residues. Germline V lookup: CDR1 SEHNR, CDR2 FQNEAQ (reference sequence). J gave up 4 bases and V 3 bases, and 7 bases lay outside the gene matches. The CDR3 DNA sequence: TGTGCCAGCAGCTTCGCGGGGGTTCAACCAGATACGCAGTATTTT. Translation gives CASSFAGVQPDTQYF.

Only one count was recorded for this clone. The chain employs TRBV7-2 and TRBJ2-1; 9 positions agree with TRBD1. The CDR3 sequence is 13 residues long. Germline V gene sequence: CDR1 SGHTA, CDR2 FQGNSA. V lost 8 bases, J lost 6 bases, and 5 bases stayed unmatched. CDR3 coding DNA: TGTGCCAGCGGGGGGACAGGGATCAATGAGCAGTTCTTC. It translates to CASGGTGINEQFF. Variable domain in full (rest from reference TRBV7-2 and TRBJ2-1): GAGVSQSPSNKVTEKGKDVELRCDPISGHTALYWYRQSLGQGLEFLIYFQGNSAPDKSGLPSDRFSAERTGGSVSTLTIQRTQQEDSAVYLCASGGTGINEQFFGPGTRLTVL.

The chain carries TRBV28 and TRBJ1-2; D is possibly TRBD1 (6 bases). Germline V lookup: CDR1 MDHEN, CDR2 SYDVKM. Between the trimmed V and J ends, which lost 7 bases and 4 bases, there was a span of 13 bases. The CDR3 runs 13 residues. CDR3 loop: CASKQGAAYGYTF. The CDR3 DNA is TGTGCCAGCAAACAGGGTGCAGCCTATGGCTACACCTTC.

The chain is built from TRBV18 and TRBJ1-3; perhaps TRBD1 as D (6 bases). This CDR3 spans 16 amino acids. V lost 6 bases to trimming and J lost 0 bases, with 15 bases between them. Germline values: CDR1 KGHSH, CDR2 LQKENI. CDR3 sequence: CASSLRTASSGNTIYF. The CDR3 DNA is TGTGCCAGCTCCCTCAGGACAGCTAGCTCTGGAAACACCATATATTTT. The full variable domain, rest sourced from reference TRBV18 and TRBJ1-3, is NAGVMQNPRHLVRRRGQEARLRCSPMKGHSHVYWYRQLPEEGLKFMVYLQKENIIDESGMPKERFSAEFPKEGPSILRIQQVVRGDSAAYFCASSLRTASSGNTIYFGEGSWLTVV.

The chain recombines TRBV19 with TRBJ2-1; TRBD2 agrees at 7 bases. J was trimmed by 10 bases and V by 3 bases; bases with no gene match: 6. The CDR3 length is 13 residues. The germline V gene encodes CDR1 LNHDA and CDR2 SQIVND (reference sequence). The CDR3 nucleotides read TGTGCCAGTAGTATTTTAGCGGGCCAGGAGCAGTTCTTC. This encodes CASSILAGQEQFF. The whole variable domain, filled in from reference TRBV19 and TRBJ2-1, reads DGGITQSPKYLFRKEGQNVTLSCEQNLNHDAMYWYRQDPGQGLRLIYYSQIVNDFQKGDIAEGYSVSREKKESFPLTVTSAQKNPTAFYLCASSILAGQEQFFGPGTRLTVL.

This rearrangement joins TRBV30 to TRBJ2-3; D call uncertain. V lost 1 base, J lost 2 bases, and 16 bases lay in between. The CDR3 contains 16 residues. Germline V gene data show CDR1 as GTSNPN and CDR2 as SVGIG (reference sequence). In DNA, the CDR3 is TGTGCCTGGAGTGCCTCCGCCGGAGTGGTCACAGATACGCAGTATTTT. It is translated as CAWSASAGVVTDTQYF.

The chain carries TRBV28 and TRBJ1-5; TRBD1 is a possible D gene (5 bases). Germline CDR1 and CDR2: MDHEN and SYDVKM. This CDR3 is 16 amino acids long. V was cut by 3 bases and J by 4 bases, with 16 bases left in between. The CDR3: CASSFPGQGLNQPQHF. The CDR3 region has the DNA TGTGCCAGCAGTTTTCCCGGACAAGGCCTTAATCAGCCCCAGCATTTT.

V is TRBV18 and J is TRBJ2-7; D may be TRBD1 (6 bases). The CDR3 is made up of 15 amino acids. The V gene's germline CDR1 is KGHSH and CDR2 LQKENI. The ends were cut back, 2 bases at V and 6 bases at J, with 17 bases in the middle. The CDR3 DNA is TGTGCCAGCTCACCAACGACAGGTTCTCGGTCCGAGCAGTACTTC. As protein: CASSPTTGSRSEQYF.

The count of this clone is one. The chain has TRBV6-1 and TRBJ2-6; unclear D gene. The CDR3 is made up of 16 amino acids. The germline gives CDR1 MNHNS, CDR2 SASEGT. V was shortened by 4 bases and J by 0 bases, with 10 bases between the two germline ends. In DNA form, the CDR3 reads TGTGCCAGCAGTGTGTTCGCGAACTCTGGGGCCAACGTCCTGACTTTC. Amino acids: CASSVFANSGANVLTF.

This clone was seen more than once but under ten times. The chain is built from TRBV7-9 and TRBJ2-5; D possibly corresponds to TRBD2 (5 bases). CDR1 SEHNR and CDR2 FQNEAQ come from the germline V gene (reference sequence). This CDR3 is built from 15 residues. Trimming shortened V by 4 bases and J by 3 bases, and 15 bases separated the two germline ends. The CDR3 spells CASSSWTDSEETQYF. DNA for the CDR3: TGTGCCAGCAGCTCGTGGACTGATAGCGAAGAGACCCAGTACTTC.

The chain combines TRBV4-3 with TRBJ2-1, with 13 positions matching TRBD2. The CDR3 is made up of 14 amino acids. V was pared by 3 bases and J by 9 bases, with 2 bases of the junction left unmatched. Germline CDR1 is LGHNA and CDR2 is YSLEER. In DNA, the CDR3 is TGCGCCAGCAGCCAGGGACTAGCGGGACCTGAGCAGTTCTTC. Its translation is CASSQGLAGPEQFF.

This clone was recorded a few times. The chain employs TRBV19 and TRBJ1-3; D is possibly TRBD1 (6 bases). V lost 10 bases and J 4 bases, leaving 14 bases between the germline ends. The CDR3 is 13 residues long. CDR1 and CDR2 (germline): LNHDA, SQIVND (reference sequence). CDR3 DNA: TGTGCCACCACAGGGTTTTTCGGAAACACCATATATTTT. Amino acids: CATTGFFGNTIYF.

The rearrangement links TRBV29-1 to TRBJ2-7, with TRBD2 as a possible D gene (6 bases). Germline V gives CDR1 SQVTM, CDR2 ANQGSEA. Trimming took 4 bases from V and 1 from J, leaving 14 bases between them. This CDR3 is built from 14 residues. The CDR3 region is CSVVRGIGSYEQYF. CDR3 sequence (DNA): TGCAGCGTTGTACGGGGGATTGGTTCCTACGAGCAGTACTTC.

The gene calls are TRBV2 and TRBJ1-1; D uncertain. The CDR3 runs 13 residues. Germline lookup yields CDR1 SNHLY and CDR2 FYNNEI. With 7 bases removed from V and 3 bases from J, the gap between germline ends came to 12 bases. DNA of the CDR3: TGTGCCAGCACCGGTCAGGCATACACTGAAGCTTTCTTT. Its protein product is CASTGQAYTEAFF.

This clone showed up many times. V usage is TRBV19 and J usage is TRBJ1-6; 9 positions match TRBD1. V shed 1 base, J shed 7 bases, and the junction held 8 bases outside the gene matches. Per germline, CDR1 LNHDA and CDR2 SQIVND (reference sequence). The CDR3 length is 17 residues. The CDR3 nucleotides read TGTGCCAGTAGTATAGCCCCACAGGGGGCGGGAAATTCACCCCTCCACTTT. Its translation is CASSIAPQGAGNSPLHF.

In DNA form, the CDR3 reads TGTGCCAGTATATCTCGACAGGGCACTGAAGCTTTCTTT. Translation: CASISRQGTEAFF. The chain carries TRBV19 and TRBJ1-1; 7 nucleotides align to TRBD1. Germline V gene sequence: CDR1 LNHDA, CDR2 SQIVND (reference sequence). The CDR3 has 13 residues. V lost 7 bases, J lost 4 bases, and 6 bases stayed unmatched.